These 25 T cell receptor beta chains originate from one sample sequenced in a study of a mutant IDH1 vaccine in newly diagnosed glioma. Time point reported: baseline, week 1 (first vaccination visit). Treatment of the sample: pre-vaccination baseline after standard-of-care therapy. Clones were read by immunoSEQ multiplex PCR, and TCRdb kept only the in-frame ones, dropping some. This table has about 88,000 clones, more than 65% appearing once. The starting material was PBMCs, obtained from a glioma patient treated with radiotherapy, temozolomide or both. These TCRs come from a middle-aged man with glioma. Some clones in this sample may be carry-over from other donors' samples.

This clone occurred once. The chain links TRBV5-1 to TRBJ1-2; TRBD1 matches at 7 bases. The V segment lost 3 bases and the J segment 7 bases; nucleotides outside the gene matches: 6. The CDR3 is made up of 13 amino acids. Germline CDR1 reads SGHRS; CDR2 reads YFSETQ. The CDR3 loop is CASSSGGSGGYTF. Here the CDR3 DNA reads TGCGCCAGCAGCTCAGGGGGATCGGGTGGCTACACCTTC.

The CDR3 DNA reads as TGTGCCAGCAGCTTAGCGGGGGGATGGCAAGAGACCCAGTACTTC. It yields the protein CASSLAGGWQETQYF. The chain has TRBV7-2 and TRBJ2-5, with D perhaps matching TRBD2 (6 bases). Deletions cut 0 bases from V and 2 bases from J, with 10 bases between. The CDR3 loop spans 15 amino acids. Germline V gene lookup returns CDR1 SGHTA and CDR2 FQGNSA.

The V call is TRBV7-9, the J call TRBJ1-2; 7 bases match TRBD1. This CDR3 spans 17 amino acids. Trimming at V came to 5 bases and at J to 5 bases, leaving 17 bases not matched to a gene. The germline V gene has CDR1 SEHNR and CDR2 FQNEAQ (reference sequence). CDR3 in DNA: TGTGCCAGCAGCAAAACGGGGACAGAAGGGACAAGGTATGGCTACACCTTC. This gives the protein CASSKTGTEGTRYGYTF.

The rearrangement joins TRBV15 to TRBJ2-1; weak D call: TRBD2 (5 bases). Trimming cost V 5 bases and J 7 bases, with 12 bases left between them. From germline, CDR1 is LNHNV and CDR2 YYDKDF (reference sequence). The CDR3 is 13 amino acids. CDR3 loop: CATSALWENEQFF. The CDR3, as DNA: TGTGCCACCAGCGCGTTATGGGAGAATGAGCAGTTCTTC.

This chain links TRBV30 with TRBJ2-7, with 7 bases lining up with TRBD1. Germline trimming cut 7 bases from V and 6 bases from J; bases unmatched to any gene: 9. Germline V gene data show CDR1 as GTSNPN and CDR2 as SVGIG (reference sequence). CDR3 length equals 12 residues. In DNA, the CDR3 is TGTGCCTCGGCGGGTAGGGGGCGCGAGCAGTACTTC. Translated, it gives CASAGRGREQYF.

This clone was detected only a few times. J is TRBJ2-5 and V is TRBV5-1; possibly TRBD2 for D (5 bases). There are 13 residues in the CDR3. V was clipped by 2 bases and J by 5 bases, with 10 bases between them. From germline, CDR1 is SGHRS and CDR2 YFSETQ. The CDR3 sequence: CASSFGPGETQYF. In nucleotides, the CDR3 is TGCGCCAGCAGCTTCGGACCGGGGGAGACCCAGTACTTC.

This rearrangement joins TRBV30 to TRBJ1-6; D is undetermined. Germline V gene data show CDR1 as GTSNPN and CDR2 as SVGIG (reference sequence). The CDR3 loop spans 15 amino acids. V was shortened by 1 base and J by 4 bases, with 11 bases between the two germline ends. CDR3 in amino acids: CAWSAPTDYNSPLHF. The CDR3 DNA sequence: TGTGCCTGGAGTGCCCCGACGGATTATAATTCACCCCTCCACTTT.

V gene TRBV4-1 combines with J gene TRBJ2-2, with a tentative D call TRBD2 (7 bases). The CDR3 covers 19 residues. Germline CDR1 MGHRA, CDR2 YSYEKL. V lost 4 bases and J 3 bases, leaving 24 bases between the germline ends. The CDR3 nucleotides read TGCGCCAGCAGCCCAGGGATCGTTCGGGGGGCGGCGGACACCGGGGAGCTGTTTTTT. This sequence encodes CASSPGIVRGAADTGELFF.

This rearrangement joins TRBV29-1 to TRBJ2-7; possibly TRBD1 for D (6 bases). Germline V gene data show CDR1 as SQVTM and CDR2 as ANQGSEA. V lost 5 bases and J lost 2, with 13 bases in between. This CDR3 comprises 13 residues. CDR3 loop: CSVSTGSTYEQYF. CDR3 coding DNA: TGCAGCGTTAGTACAGGGTCCACCTACGAGCAGTACTTC.

The CDR3: CASSSPYEQYF. The DNA for the CDR3 is TGTGCCAGCAGTTCTCCCTACGAGCAGTACTTC. The chain has TRBV6-5 and TRBJ2-7, with no clear D. Germline V lookup: CDR1 MNHEY, CDR2 SVGAGI. The CDR3 consists of 11 residues. The V end was cut by 4 bases, the J end by 2 bases, with 3 bases between.

CDR3 in amino acids: CASSHGQGYEQYF. The CDR3 region has the DNA TGTGCCAGCAGCCATGGACAGGGCTACGAGCAGTACTTC. This chain connects TRBV13 to TRBJ2-7, with 8 bases matching TRBD1. Trimming at V came to 5 bases and at J to 3 bases, leaving 3 bases not matched to a gene. Germline loops: CDR1 PRHDT, CDR2 FYEKMQ (reference sequence). The CDR3 runs to 13 residues.

V usage is TRBV5-4 and J usage is TRBJ1-1; no clear D gene. This CDR3 comprises 14 residues. Trimming took off 5 bases at V and 4 bases at J, with 15 bases between the two ends. Germline V gene data show CDR1 as SGHNT and CDR2 as YYREEE (reference sequence). The chain's CDR3 is CASSMVRGGTEAFF. In DNA form, the CDR3 reads TGTGCCAGCAGTATGGTTCGGGGTGGCACTGAAGCTTTCTTT.

This clone was counted only a few times. V gene TRBV9 combines with J gene TRBJ1-4, with D unresolved. The CDR3 has 13 residues. Per germline, CDR1 SGDLS and CDR2 YYNGEE. V was trimmed by 4 bases and J by 4 bases, leaving 8 bases between them. The CDR3 DNA sequence: TGTGCCAGCAGCCCCCGACATAATGAAAAACTGTTTTTT. It is translated as CASSPRHNEKLFF.

CDR3 in amino acids: CAITARTGRGLTGYTF. The CDR3 DNA sequence: TGTGCCATCACCGCTAGGACAGGGCGAGGCTTGACCGGCTACACCTTC. The chain couples TRBV10-3 to TRBJ1-2; 8 bases match TRBD1. CDR1 and CDR2 (germline): ENHRY, SYGVKD. V shed 7 bases, J shed 8 bases, and the junction held 18 bases outside the gene matches. This CDR3 contains 16 residues.

V usage is TRBV4-1 and J usage is TRBJ2-7; no clear D gene. Germline CDR1 is MGHRA and CDR2 is YSYEKL. The CDR3 covers 14 residues. V was shortened by 2 bases and J by 6 bases, with 14 bases between the two germline ends. The CDR3 loop is CASSQLTQGPEQYF. The CDR3 nucleotides are TGCGCCAGCAGCCAACTCACCCAAGGTCCCGAGCAGTACTTC.

The chain links TRBV10-2 to TRBJ2-7, with TRBD1 matching over 9 bases. V was clipped by 7 bases and J by 4 bases; unmatched bases: 8. Germline loops: CDR1 WSHSY, CDR2 SAAADI. The length of the CDR3 is 14 residues. CDR3 region: CASKSGTGLYEQYF. The CDR3 DNA reads TGCGCCAGCAAATCCGGGACAGGGTTGTACGAGCAGTACTTC.

The V call is TRBV5-8, the J call TRBJ1-5; a weak D match, TRBD1 (5 bases). In germline, CDR1 is SGHTS, CDR2 YDEGEE. Trimming took 6 bases from V and 5 from J, leaving 12 bases between them. This CDR3 contains 13 residues. The CDR3 nucleotides are TGTGCCAGCATGACCAGGGCGGATCAGCCCCAGCATTTT. This encodes CASMTRADQPQHF.

The chain joins TRBV30 to TRBJ2-1; TRBD2 agrees at 9 bases. The germline CDR1 and CDR2 sequences are GTSNPN and SVGIG (reference sequence). Losses at the gene ends were 4 bases for V and 5 bases for J; bases not matched to a gene: 9. The CDR3 is made up of 15 amino acids. Here the CDR3 DNA reads TGTGCCTGGAATCGCGGGGGGGCGGGAAACAATGAGCAGTTCTTC. This translates into CAWNRGGAGNNEQFF.

The rearrangement uses TRBV2 and TRBJ1-2, with D unclear. Germline lookup yields CDR1 SNHLY and CDR2 FYNNEI. The CDR3 totals 12 residues. V was trimmed by 9 bases and J by 0 bases, leaving 8 bases between them. For the CDR3, the DNA is TGTGCCAGGAAGAGAGCTAACTATGGCTACACCTTC. Translating it yields CARKRANYGYTF.

The rearrangement joins TRBV12-5 to TRBJ1-5; D is possibly TRBD1 (5 bases). The ends were cut back, 2 bases at V and 2 bases at J, with 10 bases in the middle. This CDR3 comprises 15 residues. CDR1 LGHNT and CDR2 FRNRAP come from the germline V gene. CDR3 sequence (DNA): TGTGCTAGTGGTTTGCCCCAAGGGGGCAATCAGCCCCAGCATTTT. Its translation is CASGLPQGGNQPQHF.

The genes are TRBV6-6 and TRBJ1-5; D is possibly TRBD1 (6 bases). CDR1 and CDR2 from the germline V gene are MNHNY and SVGAGI (reference sequence). This CDR3 has 15 amino acids. V was clipped by 4 bases and J by 3 bases, with 13 bases between them. This CDR3 reads CASSSPRGANQPQHF. CDR3 nucleotides: TGTGCCAGCAGTTCGCCCAGGGGTGCCAATCAGCCCCAGCATTTT.

This chain joins TRBV7-9 and TRBJ1-1; D gene uncertain. This CDR3 region has 14 residues. V was trimmed by 3 bases and J by 0 bases, leaving 8 bases between them. Germline V gene sequence: CDR1 SEHNR, CDR2 FQNEAQ (reference sequence). The CDR3 coding sequence is TGTGCCAGCAGCTTGGGCCAACTGAACACTGAAGCTTTCTTT. Translation gives CASSLGQLNTEAFF.

The V and J genes are TRBV6-5 and TRBJ2-7; the D gene is possibly TRBD1 (7 bases). V was cut by 0 bases and J by 3 bases, with 9 bases left in between. This CDR3 is built from 14 residues. In germline, CDR1 is MNHEY, CDR2 SVGAGI. The CDR3 loop reads CASSYSQGGYEQYF. The DNA of the CDR3 is TGTGCCAGCAGTTACTCCCAGGGGGGCTACGAGCAGTACTTC.

This clone has more than one count but fewer than ten. The CDR3 loop is CASSVGTRTTNEKLFF. The CDR3 nucleotides read TGTGCCAGCAGCGTAGGAACTAGGACAACTAATGAAAAACTGTTTTTT. This sequence joins TRBV9 and TRBJ1-4; D remains unclear. The CDR3 covers 16 residues. Germline values: CDR1 SGDLS, CDR2 YYNGEE. V lost 0 bases to trimming and J lost 0 bases, with 9 bases between them.

This chain links TRBV4-2 with TRBJ1-1, with TRBD1 matching 7 bases. The trim removed 5 bases at V and 5 bases at J, leaving 8 bases unmatched. The V gene's germline CDR1 is LGHNA and CDR2 YNFKEQ. The CDR3 loop spans 14 amino acids. The CDR3 DNA reads TGTGCCAGCAGCTCCCTAACAGGGGTGACTGAAGCTTTCTTT. This sequence encodes CASSSLTGVTEAFF.